These 27 T cell receptor beta chains share one sample of origin, sequenced in a study of blood T cell repertoires in COVID-19. Sequenced by immunoSEQ multiplex PCR; TCRdb stores in-frame clones only, minus some. The sample carries 90,000 to 150,000 clones, more than 60% recorded once. Material for sequencing was peripheral blood. The receptors stem from a man aged 50-60 years with acute or convalescent COVID-19.

This clone has a single count. The rearrangement uses TRBV30 and TRBJ2-1; possibly TRBD2 for D (5 bases). The V end lost 0 bases, the J end lost 15 bases, and 18 bases lay between the germline ends. CDR3 length: 13 amino acids. Germline V gene lookup returns CDR1 GTSNPN and CDR2 SVGIG (reference sequence). As DNA, the CDR3 is TGTGCCTGGAGTGTGACGGGGTCCCGGATTCCGTTCTTC. The encoded protein is CAWSVTGSRIPFF. The full variable domain, in which reference TRBV30 and TRBJ2-1 provide the parts outside the CDR3, is SQTIHQWPATLVQPVGSPLSLECTVEGTSNPNLYWYRQAAGRGLQLLFYSVGIGQISSEVPQNLSASRPQDRQFILSSKKLLLSDSGFYLCAWSVTGSRIPFFGPGTRLTVL.

The chain has TRBV12-3 or TRBV12-4 and TRBJ1-2; D is possibly TRBD1 (5 bases). Deletions cut 5 bases from V and 8 bases from J, with 15 bases between. This CDR3 spans 13 amino acids. The DNA of the CDR3 is TGTGCCAGCAGTGGTGACAGCCCTCGGGGCTACACCTTC. Amino acids: CASSGDSPRGYTF.

V is TRBV21-1 and J is TRBJ2-3; the tabulated D call, TRBD2, remains unverified against the DNA. TRBV21-1 counts as a pseudogene. This CDR3 has 16 residues. Written as DNA, the CDR3 is TGTGCCAGCAGCAAAGAGACTAGCGGGGCCACAGATACGCAGTATTTT. It specifies CASSKETSGATDTQYF.

The chain links TRBV9 to TRBJ1-4; 7 positions match TRBD1. The CDR3 is 15 amino acids. Per the germline V gene, CDR1 is SGDLS and CDR2 is YYNGEE. J gave up 5 bases and V 4 bases, and 8 bases lay outside the gene matches. CDR3 residues: CASSTWGQKNEKLFF. The CDR3 DNA follows: TGTGCCAGCAGCACTTGGGGACAGAAGAATGAAAAACTGTTTTTT.

In its sample, this clone was seen a few times. V is TRBV3-1 (or the pseudogene TRBV3-2) and J is TRBJ2-3; 8 bases are a match to TRBD2. The CDR3 has 11 amino acids. V trimming: 3 bases; J trimming: 10 bases; junction bases outside the gene matches: 0. The germline V gene encodes CDR1 LGHDT and CDR2 YNNKEL (reference sequence). This chain's CDR3 is CASSHGRAQYF. In DNA form, the CDR3 reads TGTGCCAGCAGCCACGGGAGGGCGCAGTATTTT.

V gene TRBV6-6 combines with J gene TRBJ2-1; TRBD2 agrees at 9 bases. Losses at the gene ends were 5 bases for V and 5 bases for J; bases not matched to a gene: 4. CDR1 is MNHNY and CDR2 is SVGAGI in the germline V gene (reference sequence). The CDR3 totals 14 residues. The CDR3 sequence: CASSRLAEHNEQFF. The CDR3 DNA sequence: TGTGCCAGCAGTCGACTAGCGGAACACAATGAGCAGTTCTTC.

This sequence joins TRBV2 and TRBJ1-5; D gene ambiguous. Trimming removed 3 bases from V and 4 bases from J, with 13 bases in between. Germline-derived CDR1 and CDR2 are SNHLY and FYNNEI. The CDR3 is 15 residues long. The CDR3 DNA reads as TGTGCCAGCAGTGAGTTCCGGGTACGGAATCAGCCCCAGCATTTT. Translated, it gives CASSEFRVRNQPQHF.

The chain joins TRBV5-8 to TRBJ1-4; D possibly corresponds to TRBD1 (5 bases). This CDR3 has 12 residues. Germline V gives CDR1 SGHTS, CDR2 YDEGEE. The ends were cut back, 4 bases at V and 13 bases at J, with 14 bases in the middle. This CDR3 is CASSQMGGGLFF. CDR3 nucleotide sequence: TGTGCCAGCAGCCAAATGGGGGGTGGACTGTTTTTT.

The table lists this clone with a few counts. This chain uses TRBV29-1 with TRBJ2-1; D may be TRBD1 (5 bases). The germline V and J ends were trimmed by 4 bases and 1 base, with 11 bases remaining between them. This CDR3 spans 14 amino acids. Germline V lookup: CDR1 SQVTM, CDR2 ANQGSEA. CDR3 nucleotides: TGCAGCGTTGCTTTCAGGGATTCCTACAATGAGCAGTTCTTC. As protein: CSVAFRDSYNEQFF.

This clone occurred once. The V gene is TRBV7-3, the J gene TRBJ1-4; possibly TRBD1 for D (6 bases). V was pared by 2 bases and J by 4 bases, with 20 bases between. Germline lookup yields CDR1 SGHTA and CDR2 FQGTGA. The CDR3 sequence is 18 residues long. The DNA for the CDR3 is TGTGCCAGCAGCTTACCTGGGGGAGTGGGGGCGTTTAATGAAAAACTGTTTTTT. Encoded protein: CASSLPGGVGAFNEKLFF.

The chain uses TRBV7-3 and TRBJ2-1; possible D gene TRBD2, 5 bases. The V end was cut by 0 bases, the J end by 10 bases, with 10 bases between. This CDR3 spans 13 amino acids. CDR1 and CDR2 (germline): SGHTA, FQGTGA. CDR3 amino acids: CASSLTESGEQFF. The CDR3 DNA reads as TGTGCCAGCAGCTTAACGGAGTCGGGGGAGCAGTTCTTC.

This clone was seen a handful of times. J is TRBJ2-3 and V is TRBV7-6, with 15 bases fitting TRBD2. Losses at the gene ends were 5 bases for V and 1 base for J; bases not matched to a gene: 7. The germline V gene encodes CDR1 SGHVS and CDR2 FNYEAQ. This CDR3 region has 18 residues. The CDR3 coding sequence is TGTGCCAGCAGCCCGAGGACTAGCGGGAGGGCTGGCACAGATACGCAGTATTTT. Translated, it gives CASSPRTSGRAGTDTQYF. Looking up the rest from reference TRBV7-6 and TRBJ2-3 gives the full variable domain: GAGVSQSPRYKVTKRGQDVALRCDPISGHVSLYWYRQALGQGPEFLTYFNYEAQQDKSGLPNDRFSAERPEGSISTLTIQRTEQRDSAMYRCASSPRTSGRAGTDTQYFGPGTRLTVL.

The V call is TRBV5-1, the J call TRBJ1-2; 7 bases are shared with TRBD1. CDR1 and CDR2 (germline): SGHRS, YFSETQ. Losses at the gene ends were 4 bases for V and 4 bases for J; bases not matched to a gene: 10. This CDR3 region has 15 residues. The chain's CDR3 is CASSRWGDSGYGYTF. The CDR3 DNA reads TGCGCCAGCAGCCGATGGGGGGACAGCGGCTATGGCTACACCTTC.

The gene calls are TRBV5-1 and TRBJ2-1; the match to TRBD2 covers 9 bases. Germline lookup yields CDR1 SGHRS and CDR2 YFSETQ. The V segment lost 1 base and the J segment 6 bases; nucleotides outside the gene matches: 5. This CDR3 contains 15 residues. The CDR3 region has the DNA TGCGCCAGCAGCTTGCGCCTAGCGGGGCGCAATGAGCAGTTCTTC. It translates to CASSLRLAGRNEQFF.

This clone was counted a few times. The CDR3 reads CASSAGGAREQYF. As DNA, the CDR3 is TGTGCCAGCAGTGCGGGGGGGGCGAGGGAGCAGTACTTC. The chain has TRBV5-4 and TRBJ2-7; 9 bases fit TRBD2. The germline CDR1 and CDR2 sequences are SGHNT and YYREEE (reference sequence). The J segment lost 7 bases and the V segment lost 5 bases, leaving 7 bases of the junction unmatched. The CDR3 spans 13 residues. The full variable domain, its missing parts supplied by reference TRBV5-4 and TRBJ2-7, is ETGVTQSPTHLIKTRGQQVTLRCSSQSGHNTVSWYQQALGQGPQFIFQYYREEENGRGNFPPRFSGLQFPNYSSELNVNALELDDSALYLCASSAGGAREQYFGPGTRLTVT.

The rearrangement links TRBV25-1 to TRBJ2-2; tentative D call: TRBD2 (6 bases). Per germline, CDR1 MGHDK and CDR2 SYGVNS. The CDR3 sequence is 14 residues long. Trimming took 4 bases from V and 4 from J, leaving 10 bases between them. CDR3 sequence: CASSALALTGELFF. In DNA form, the CDR3 reads TGTGCCAGCAGTGCCCTAGCGCTCACCGGGGAGCTGTTTTTT.

The chain uses TRBV7-9 and TRBJ1-1; D gene unclear. Germline-derived CDR1 and CDR2 are SEHNR and FQNEAQ (reference sequence). The length of the CDR3 is 13 residues. V was pared by 8 bases and J by 1 base, with 11 bases between. CDR3 nucleotides: TGTGCCAGCGTCGAGGCAGCGAACACTGAAGCTTTCTTT. It codes for CASVEAANTEAFF.

V is TRBV7-9 and J is TRBJ2-7; D perhaps matches TRBD2 (5 bases). Between the trimmed V and J ends, which lost 5 bases and 4 bases, there was a span of 18 bases. Germline CDR1 is SEHNR and CDR2 is FQNEAQ (reference sequence). The CDR3 spans 15 residues. The CDR3 region is CASSARAGRMYEQYF. As DNA, the CDR3 is TGTGCCAGCAGCGCCCGGGCGGGCAGAATGTACGAGCAGTACTTC.

The chain links TRBV2 to TRBJ2-7; tentative D call: TRBD1 (6 bases). V shed 6 bases and J shed 1 base, with 10 bases lying between them. The germline V gene encodes CDR1 SNHLY and CDR2 FYNNEI. This CDR3 has 13 amino acids. In DNA, the CDR3 is TGTGCCAGCAGCCTCGGACAGTCCTACGAGCAGTACTTC. Translating it yields CASSLGQSYEQYF.

This clone occurred a few times. The rearrangement joins TRBV3-1 (or the pseudogene TRBV3-2) to TRBJ1-6; 11 nucleotides line up with TRBD1. The V segment lost 6 bases and the J segment 7 bases; nucleotides outside the gene matches: 5. Germline CDR1 reads LGHDT; CDR2 reads YNNKEL (reference sequence). The CDR3 spans 15 residues. CDR3 loop: CASRRTGGENSPLHF. As DNA, the CDR3 is TGTGCCAGCAGGCGGACAGGGGGCGAAAATTCACCCCTCCACTTT.

The chain is built from TRBV2 and TRBJ1-6, with D hard to call. This CDR3 has 13 residues. Between the trimmed V and J ends, which lost 11 bases and 6 bases, there was a span of 14 bases. The germline V gene has CDR1 SNHLY and CDR2 FYNNEI. CDR3 nucleotide sequence: TGTGCCGGGCGGGTGGACTTTAATTCACCCCTCCACTTT. It yields the protein CAGRVDFNSPLHF.

The chain couples TRBV6-5 to TRBJ1-4; 7 bases align to TRBD1. V lost 4 bases to trimming and J lost 6 bases; unmatched junction nucleotides: 11. There are 16 residues in the CDR3. CDR1 MNHEY and CDR2 SVGAGI come from the germline V gene. The CDR3 loop reads CASSLGQARADEKLFF. The CDR3 nucleotides are TGTGCCAGCAGTTTAGGACAGGCAAGAGCCGATGAAAAACTGTTTTTT.

The V call is TRBV7-9, the J call TRBJ2-2; 8 bases line up with TRBD1. The CDR3 is made up of 15 amino acids. J gave up 6 bases and V 4 bases, and 7 bases lay outside the gene matches. Germline V gene sequence: CDR1 SEHNR, CDR2 FQNEAQ (reference sequence). CDR3 bases: TGTGCCAGCAGCTCCCCTTCACAGGGGGCCGGGGAGCTGTTTTTT. Its protein product is CASSSPSQGAGELFF.

The chain links TRBV5-4 to TRBJ1-1; TRBD1 might be the D (6 bases). Germline CDR1 and CDR2: SGHNT and YYREEE (reference sequence). The germline V and J ends were trimmed by 3 bases and 3 bases, with 15 bases remaining between them. The CDR3 length is 15 residues. The CDR3 loop reads CASSSTGMGYTEAFF. CDR3 coding DNA: TGTGCCAGCAGCTCTACAGGGATGGGTTACACTGAAGCTTTCTTT.

This clone was found once. The rearrangement uses TRBV6-5 and TRBJ2-7; D uncertain. Germline V gives CDR1 MNHEY, CDR2 SVGAGI. V was pared by 5 bases and J by 0 bases, with 8 bases between. The CDR3 loop spans 13 amino acids. CDR3 bases: TGTGCCAGCAGTCCTCGGAGCTCCTACGAGCAGTACTTC. Protein sequence: CASSPRSSYEQYF.

The chain employs TRBV7-6 and TRBJ2-2; tentatively, D is TRBD2 (5 bases). Germline lookup yields CDR1 SGHVS and CDR2 FNYEAQ. V was cut by 5 bases and J by 5 bases, with 6 bases left in between. The CDR3 extends over 12 amino acids. The CDR3 region is CASSAGTGELFF. CDR3 bases: TGTGCCAGCAGCGCGGGTACCGGGGAGCTGTTTTTT.

V usage is TRBV9 and J usage is TRBJ2-2; no clear D gene. V lost 2 bases, J lost 6 bases, and 11 bases lay in between. CDR1 and CDR2 (germline): SGDLS, YYNGEE. This CDR3 region has 14 residues. The CDR3 DNA follows: TGTGCCAGCAGCGTTTCAGAGAGGTCCGGGGAGCTGTTTTTT. Protein: CASSVSERSGELFF. The entire variable domain, with the rest obtained from reference TRBV9 and TRBJ2-2, is as follows: DSGVTQTPKHLITATGQRVTLRCSPRSGDLSVYWYQQSLDQGLQFLIQYYNGEERAKGNILERFSAQQFPDLHSELNLSSLELGDSALYFCASSVSERSGELFFGEGSRLTVL.